The 14 T cell receptor beta chains in this list originate from one sample, sequenced in a study of T-cell reconstitution after alpha-beta-depleted transplantation in children. Unique molecular identifiers were incorporated during preparation of the TCRbeta library. Each CDR3 protein is one row after TCRdb ran MiXCR on the PCR reads. The sample includes a few thousand distinct CDR3 sequences, 25% to 30% seen only once; the top ten take around 67%. This sample comprised PBMCs, mostly from graft donor cells, obtained 60 days after TCRalphabeta/CD19-depleted stem cell transplant. Receptor source: a male patient between 2 and 10 years old who had a stem cell transplant for acute myeloid leukemia, so the T cells may come from the graft donor.

V and J are TRBV15 and TRBJ2-1; TRBD2 is a possible D gene (6 bases). The germline CDR1 and CDR2 sequences are LNHNV and YYDKDF (reference sequence). The CDR3 is made up of 14 amino acids. Trimming took 3 bases from V and 0 from J, leaving 6 bases between them. The CDR3 sequence is CATSSGSSYNEQFF. CDR3 nucleotide sequence: TGTGCCACCAGCAGCGGGAGCTCCTACAATGAGCAGTTCTTC.

At least ten counts were recorded for this clonotype. This chain connects TRBV6-5 to TRBJ2-7; 10 bases are a match to TRBD2. Germline V gives CDR1 MNHEY, CDR2 SVGAGI. V trimming: 2 bases; J trimming: 0 bases; junction bases outside the gene matches: 1. The CDR3 is made up of 15 amino acids. CDR3 protein: CASSYGTSDSYEQYF. The CDR3 bases are TGTGCCAGCAGTTACGGGACTAGCGACTCCTACGAGCAGTACTTC.

In its sample, this clonotype was seen many times. This chain connects TRBV7-9 to TRBJ1-5, with a possible D match to TRBD1 (5 bases). CDR3 length equals 14 residues. Trimming shortened V by 8 bases and J by 0 bases, and 11 bases separated the two germline ends. Germline V gene data show CDR1 as SEHNR and CDR2 as FQNEAQ (reference sequence). The CDR3 sequence: CASGTDYSNQPQHF. CDR3 bases: TGTGCCAGCGGGACGGATTATAGCAATCAGCCCCAGCATTTT. The full variable domain, in which reference TRBV7-9 and TRBJ1-5 provide the parts outside the CDR3, is DTGVSQNPRHKITKRGQNVTFRCDPISEHNRLYWYRQTLGQGPEFLTYFQNEAQLEKSRLLSDRFSAERPKGSFSTLEIQRTEQGDSAMYLCASGTDYSNQPQHFGDGTRLSIL.

The chain is built from TRBV5-8 and TRBJ2-3, with 8 bases lining up with TRBD2. The CDR3 totals 16 residues. Trimming at V came to 3 bases and at J to 2 bases, leaving 8 bases not matched to a gene. Germline V gene data show CDR1 as SGHTS and CDR2 as YDEGEE. In nucleotides, the CDR3 is TGTGCCAGCAGCTCCCTTGCAGCGGGGGTCACAGATACGCAGTATTTT. Amino acid sequence: CASSSLAAGVTDTQYF.

This chain joins TRBV15 and TRBJ2-6; D is possibly TRBD1 (5 bases). Per germline, CDR1 LNHNV and CDR2 YYDKDF (reference sequence). The CDR3 consists of 15 residues. V gave up 3 bases and J gave up 2 bases, with 8 bases separating them. The CDR3 is CATSSDSTGANVLTF. DNA for the CDR3: TGTGCCACCAGCAGCGACAGTACTGGGGCCAACGTCCTGACTTTC.

The J gene is TRBJ2-7, the V gene TRBV9; D uncertain. Trimming shortened V by 0 bases and J by 3 bases, and 13 bases separated the two germline ends. The CDR3 extends over 15 amino acids. Looked up from germline, CDR1 is SGDLS and CDR2 is YYNGEE. CDR3 sequence reads: CASSVALGLNYEQYF. The CDR3 DNA reads as TGTGCCAGCAGCGTAGCCTTAGGGCTAAACTACGAGCAGTACTTC. The full variable domain, completed using reference TRBV9 and TRBJ2-7, is DSGVTQTPKHLITATGQRVTLRCSPRSGDLSVYWYQQSLDQGLQFLIQYYNGEERAKGNILERFSAQQFPDLHSELNLSSLELGDSALYFCASSVALGLNYEQYFGPGTRLTVT.

By share of the sample, this clonotype is medium-sized. The chain carries TRBV10-3 and TRBJ1-5, with D perhaps matching TRBD1 (5 bases). The CDR3 runs 17 residues. In germline, CDR1 is ENHRY, CDR2 SYGVKD. Trimming took 0 bases from V and 6 from J, leaving 18 bases between them. CDR3 residues: CAISESLAGIGAQPQHF. In nucleotides, the CDR3 is TGTGCCATCAGTGAGTCGTTGGCGGGAATTGGGGCTCAGCCCCAGCATTTT.

This sequence joins TRBV7-6 and TRBJ2-7; 7 nucleotides align to TRBD1. Germline values: CDR1 SGHVS, CDR2 FNYEAQ. This CDR3 is 15 amino acids long. The V and J ends lost 4 bases and 0 bases, in that order; junction bases with no gene match: 6. CDR3 DNA: TGTGCCAGCAGCTCTACAGGGGATTTCTCCTACGAGCAGTACTTC. This codes for CASSSTGDFSYEQYF.

This clonotype was detected ten times or more. The gene calls are TRBV7-9 and TRBJ1-1; TRBD1 is a possible D gene (5 bases). This CDR3 spans 14 amino acids. Trimming left V 4 bases short and J 1 base short, with 10 bases between. Germline CDR1 reads SEHNR; CDR2 reads FQNEAQ (reference sequence). CDR3 DNA: TGTGCCAGCAGCTCCTGGGGACGGAACACTGAAGCTTTCTTT. Amino acids: CASSSWGRNTEAFF.

This clonotype was found a few times. The germline gene is not matched at one end of the junction; a read error may be the cause. The chain links TRBV4-2 to TRBJ1-1, with TRBD1 as a possible D gene (5 bases). Germline CDR1 LGHNA, CDR2 YNFKEQ. The CDR3 extends over 14 amino acids. CDR3 amino acids: CAISPRGENTEAFF. CDR3 in DNA: TGTGCCATCAGCCCCCGGGGGGAGAACACTGAAGCTTTCTTT.

This clonotype has just one count. The DNA of the CDR3 is TGTGCCAGCAGTTTTACAGATACGCAGTATTTT. As protein: CASSFTDTQYF. J is TRBJ2-3 and V is TRBV28, with D unclear. Germline CDR1 is MDHEN and CDR2 is SYDVKM. This CDR3 contains 11 residues. V was pared by 3 bases and J by 3 bases, with 1 base between. The full variable domain, with the rest looked up from reference TRBV28 and TRBJ2-3, is DVKVTQSSRYLVKRTGEKVFLECVQDMDHENMFWYRQDPGLGLRLIYFSYDVKMKEKGDIPEGYSVSREKKERFSLILESASTNQTSMYLCASSFTDTQYFGPGTRLTVL.

The rearrangement links TRBV7-9 to TRBJ1-5; 9 nucleotides agree with TRBD1. This CDR3 region has 12 residues. Trimming at V came to 5 bases and at J to 14 bases, leaving 7 bases not matched to a gene. The germline V gene encodes CDR1 SEHNR and CDR2 FQNEAQ (reference sequence). Here the CDR3 reads CASSAGQGNEHF. Here the CDR3 DNA reads TGTGCCAGCAGCGCAGGACAGGGGAATGAGCATTTT. Full variable domain (remainder filled in from reference TRBV7-9 and TRBJ1-5): DTGVSQNPRHKITKRGQNVTFRCDPISEHNRLYWYRQTLGQGPEFLTYFQNEAQLEKSRLLSDRFSAERPKGSFSTLEIQRTEQGDSAMYLCASSAGQGNEHFGDGTRLSIL.

This clonotype was counted ten times or more. The chain uses TRBV18 and TRBJ2-5; 9 nucleotides match TRBD2. Germline V gene data show CDR1 as KGHSH and CDR2 as LQKENI. V lost 8 bases and J lost 5; bases outside the gene matches: 39. The CDR3 has 24 residues. CDR3 amino acids: CASLTHPPFFGGEKREAAVETQYF. The DNA for the CDR3 is TGTGCCAGCCTCACCCACCCTCCTTTCTTTGGTGGGGAAAAGCGGGAGGCTGCTGTGGAGACCCAGTACTTC.

As concerns this clonotype: One end of the junction does not line up with germline, which may come from a read error. The rearrangement joins TRBV7-3 to TRBJ2-5; 8 bases are shared with TRBD2. There are 12 residues in the CDR3. Per the germline V gene, CDR1 is SGHTA and CDR2 is FQGTGA. CDR3: CASRLTSGTQYF. In nucleotides, the CDR3 is TGTGCCAGCCGCTTAACTAGCGGGACCCAGTACTTC.